This T cell receptor beta chain was found in a study of T cell repertoires in cytomegalovirus infection. Study details: CMV infection and matching HLA type were both indicated by public TCR beta signatures. Study-wide findings and caveats: In two of eight donors, the top clonotype was HLA-C-restricted CMV-specific. CMV carriers having the relevant HLA were flagged by cumulative public TCR beta family frequency.

From germline, CDR1 is SGHTA and CDR2 FQGNSA. The CDR3 has 17 amino acids. V gave up 4 bases and J gave up 0 bases, with 18 bases separating them. This clonotype was detected once. No antigen is known for it. Via MiXCR, TCRdb re-called the reads, giving one row per CDR3 protein. The sample records 450,000 to 600,000 distinct CDR3 sequences, roughly 10% being singletons. What was sequenced was PBMCs. The V call is TRBV7-2, the J call TRBJ1-1, with D possibly TRBD1 on 6 matching bases. The source of this sequence is a human donor in good health (CMV status not recorded). Some clones in this sample may be carry-over from other donors' samples. The CDR3 reads CASSSKGVKALNTEAFF. CDR3 DNA sequence: TGTGCCAGCAGCTCGAAGGGGGTAAAGGCCTTGAACACTGAAGCTTTCTTT.